These T cell receptor beta chains were read from a single sample in a study of human T cells and chemical hapten exposure. Each CDR3 protein is one row after TCRdb ran MiXCR on the RACE reads. The repertoire holds approximately 52,000 distinct CDR3 sequences, about a tenth seen once, with more than 13% in the top ten. This specimen was whole blood, taken in connection with sensitization to the hapten diphenylcyclopropenone (DPC). The receptors derive from a woman in her forties with alopecia areata. Some clones in this sample may be carry-over from other donors' samples. CDR3s include the opening cysteine and the closing phenylalanine or tryptophan. D genes are given only for firm matches. Expanded clones get a size class; other rows say once, few or many, or leave the size out.

J gene,D gene,clone size,V gene,CDR3 protein,CDR3 DNA
TRBJ2-3,NA,many,TRBV7-8,CASSLAGDTTQYF,TGTGCCAGCAGCTTAGCCGGGGATACGACGCAGTATTTT
TRBJ2-7,NA,few,TRBV27,CASSIRAYYEQYF,TGTGCCAGCAGCATCAGGGCCTACTACGAGCAGTACTTC
TRBJ2-7,TRBD2,NA,TRBV5-1,CASSLGLAGAHVSYEQYF,TGCGCCAGCAGCCTCGGACTAGCGGGGGCCCACGTCTCCTACGAGCAGTACTTC
TRBJ2-5,NA,many,TRBV7-3,CASSLTALGETQYF,TGTGCCAGCAGCTTAACCGCGCTGGGAGAGACCCAGTACTTC
TRBJ2-7,NA,once,TRBV15,CATSRADILSEQYF,TGTGCCACCAGCAGAGCGGACATTCTTAGCGAGCAGTACTTC
TRBJ1-1,NA,many,TRBV12-3/TRBV12-4,CASSLGGVTEAFF,TGTGCCAGCAGTTTAGGCGGGGTCACTGAAGCTTTCTTT
TRBJ2-3,TRBD2,many,TRBV7-8,CASSLARASGGVRFGTDTQYF,TGTGCCAGCAGCTTAGCGCGGGCTAGCGGGGGGGTTCGGTTCGGCACAGATACGCAGTATTTT
TRBJ2-2,NA,NA,TRBV5-1,CASSLPQVNTGELFF,TGCGCCAGCAGCTTGCCTCAGGTTAACACCGGGGAGCTGTTTTTT
TRBJ2-7,NA,many,TRBV29-1,CSVRQGLTYEQYF,TGCAGCGTTCGCCAGGGGCTTACCTACGAGCAGTACTTC
TRBJ1-6,NA,few,TRBV2,CASSVPPSTEMDSPLHF,TGTGCCAGCAGTGTACCCCCCTCGACTGAAATGGATTCACCCCTCCACTTT
TRBJ2-3,TRBD2,many,TRBV7-9,CASSPIAGSTDTQYF,TGTGCCAGCAGCCCTATAGCGGGGAGCACAGATACGCAGTATTTT
TRBJ1-6,NA,many,TRBV13,CASSFTGNRSPLHF,TGTGCCAGCAGCTTTACAGGGAATCGATCACCCCTCCACTTT
TRBJ1-4,TRBD1,few,TRBV12-3/TRBV12-4,CASSPSRTGWAEKLFF,TGTGCCAGCAGTCCCTCCCGGACAGGGTGGGCTGAAAAACTGTTTTTT
TRBJ2-7,NA,many,TRBV3-1,CASSQPGITVNEQYF,TGTGCCAGCAGCCAGCCGGGAATCACTGTCAACGAGCAGTACTTC
TRBJ1-3,NA,many,TRBV5-8,CASAVLLVFSGNTIYF,TGTGCCAGCGCCGTGCTACTAGTTTTCTCTGGAAACACCATATATTTT
TRBJ2-7,NA,few,TRBV28,CATQWRTASYEQYF,TGTGCCACCCAGTGGCGGACAGCTTCCTACGAGCAGTACTTC
TRBJ1-2,NA,many,TRBV6-2/TRBV6-3,CASSNGAYGYTF,TGTGCCAGCAGTAACGGGGCCTATGGCTACACCTTC
TRBJ2-3,NA,NA,TRBV5-1,CASTGGAGDTQYF,TGCGCCAGCACTGGGGGGGCCGGAGATACGCAGTATTTT
TRBJ2-4,TRBD1,many,TRBV3-1,CASSRPGGDIQYF,TGTGCCAGCAGCCGTCCAGGGGGTGACATTCAGTACTTC
TRBJ1-2,NA,few,TRBV6-6,CASSYQDYGYTF,TGTGCCAGCAGTTATCAGGACTATGGCTACACCTTC
TRBJ2-3,TRBD1,NA,TRBV3-1,CASSEVQDRGLDTQYF,TGTGCCAGCAGCGAGGTCCAGGACAGGGGGCTTGATACGCAGTATTTT
TRBJ2-2,TRBD1,many,TRBV10-3,CAISEPVGTGSLGELFF,TGTGCCATCAGTGAGCCCGTTGGGACAGGTTCCCTCGGGGAGCTGTTTTTT
TRBJ2-3,NA,few,TRBV28,CASMRPWGDTDTQYF,TGTGCCAGCATGAGGCCGTGGGGGGACACAGATACGCAGTATTTT
TRBJ2-7,TRBD2,many,TRBV28,CASSLGETWGLDHEQYF,TGTGCCAGCAGTCTGGGGGAAACCTGGGGACTAGACCACGAGCAGTACTTC
TRBJ1-2,NA,few,TRBV6-5,CATHSQGPNYGYTF,TGTGCCACCCATTCTCAGGGCCCTAACTATGGCTACACCTTC
TRBJ1-5,NA,many,TRBV6-2/TRBV6-3,CASSYSIDGGQPQHF,TGTGCCAGCAGTTACTCGATCGACGGTGGTCAGCCCCAGCATTTT
TRBJ1-1,TRBD1,few,TRBV18,CASSPPTGFEAFF,TGTGCCAGCTCACCACCGACAGGGTTCGAAGCTTTCTTT
TRBJ2-1,TRBD2,many,TRBV11-2,CASSPSGLAGVDEQFF,TGTGCCAGCAGCCCATCGGGGCTAGCGGGGGTAGATGAGCAGTTCTTC
TRBJ2-7,TRBD1,NA,TRBV6-5,CASSYGGQGRYEQYF,TGTGCCAGCAGTTACGGGGGACAGGGGCGCTACGAGCAGTACTTC